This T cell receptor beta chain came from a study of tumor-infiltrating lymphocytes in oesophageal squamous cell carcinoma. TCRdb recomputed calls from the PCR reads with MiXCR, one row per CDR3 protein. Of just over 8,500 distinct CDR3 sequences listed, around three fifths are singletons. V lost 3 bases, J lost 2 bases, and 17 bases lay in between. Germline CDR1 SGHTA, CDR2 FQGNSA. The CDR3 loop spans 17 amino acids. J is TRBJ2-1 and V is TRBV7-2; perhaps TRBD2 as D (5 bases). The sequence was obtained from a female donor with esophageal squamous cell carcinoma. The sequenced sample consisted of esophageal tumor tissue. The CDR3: CASSLERTYPPYNEQFF. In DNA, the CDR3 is TGTGCCAGCAGCTTGGAAAGGACTTACCCGCCCTACAATGAGCAGTTCTTC.